This entry is about one T cell receptor (beta chain). The target of this receptor is not known. No base quality information exists; no much larger clone differs at one position. This record belongs to a study of T cell responses to AZD1222 COVID-19 vaccine listed by TCRdb under 2021. Concerning the study at large: AZD1222 recipients given second doses at about 4 weeks or at about 12 weeks were pooled, since spike-specific TCR depth and breadth were not found to differ between the two schedules. A total of just over 230 trial participants underwent TCR sequencing, of whom about 200 had received two doses of AZD1222 and around 26 had received two doses of the MenACWY control vaccine. Enrollment into the trials was organized by age into subgroups of 18-55, 56-69 and 70-plus years, and those subgroups contained approximately 150, 30 and 60 TCR-sequenced participants, respectively.

Sample time point, as interpreted from the label and publication: baseline before first vaccination. Samples from vaccinated people were obtained from the UK trials COV001 and COV002, which included a single-blind randomized controlled phase 2/3 trial of AZD1222 (ChAdOx1 nCoV-19) in healthy adults. For TCRbeta chain sequencing, PBMC samples from trial participants were taken at day 0 and at day 28 after the second dose. Overall study outcomes, separate from this receptor: Because no day 14 peak-response samples were available, the repertoires could be characterized only after the peak T cell response. A significant rise in spike-specific TCR breadth and depth was observed after two AZD1222 doses relative to day 0 and relative to MenACWY recipients. Participants were mostly white British and included more females than males, and it was suggested by the authors that clonal diversity may have been underestimated. Reportedly, almost half of the unique spike-specific TCRs recognized epitopes lying outside the regions that are mutated in the B.1.351 and B.1.1.7 variants. The 56-69-year group was small, and its depth increase did not reach significance, likely because of low power. CD4 TCRs associated with the vaccine covered the entire spike protein, and the dominant responses were in regions 160-218 and 743-854. Conclusions about previously exposed vaccinees were limited because only a handful of AZD1222 recipients were SARS-CoV-2 seropositive at baseline.

The CDR3 regions of human TCRbeta chains were analyzed by immunosequencing. The source study handled its data this way. Repertoire TCRs were checked for matches against a reference library of SARS-CoV-2-specific TCRs that had been generated using the MIRA antigen-specificity platform. Breadth was defined as the fraction of unique TCRs that were SARS-CoV-2-associated, and depth was defined as the fraction of total T cells that were SARS-CoV-2-associated. Using the MIRA data, each spike-specific TCR was mapped to the spike region that the TCR reacts to and placed in a CD4 or CD8 class. Log10-transformed breadth and depth values were compared by one-way ANOVA with Sidak's multiple comparisons tests. Here the immuneACCESS table is served through TCRdb, limited to in-frame sequences with V and J called. Missing clones are a known gap in these copies; in checked studies unresolved V genes cover under half, and the rest lacks a known reason. That table furnishes V, J and clone size, whereas the DNA furnished D and trimming. The sample profile shows 180,000 or so clones; 90% to 95% of them were found once. The leading ten clones occupy approximately 0.64% of the sample.

The CDR3 measures 13 amino acids from cysteine to phenylalanine. The entry retains the CDR3 DNA only, 39 bases that are in frame from base 1. Deletion took 3 bases off V and 10 bases off J, with a span of 12 bases between the germline ends. CDR1 is given as LNHDA and CDR2 as SQIVND, both from the germline V gene (reference sequence). This sequence was found in an adult in good health. The chain is made from TRBV19 and TRBJ1-4; 6 matching bases give a weak D call of TRBD1. Specimen: peripheral blood, collected on day 0 of AZD1222 vaccination. The base sequence is TGTGCCAGTAGTATCGGGGGGCAGGGAAAACTGTTTTTT. The encoded protein is CASSIGGQGKLFF. With all but the CDR3 taken from the reference TRBV19 and TRBJ1-4 genes, the full variable domain is: DGGITQSPKYLFRKEGQNVTLSCEQNLNHDAMYWYRQDPGQGLRLIYYSQIVNDFQKGDIAEGYSVSREKKESFPLTVTSAQKNPTAFYLCASSIGGQGKLFFGSGTQLSVL.